This T cell receptor beta chain was recorded in a study of blood T cell repertoires in COVID-19. The wider study: Samples of COVID-19 (acute and convalescent) were obtained from the United States, Italy and Spain. The cDNA or gDNA used as material had been derived from T cells, B-cell-depleted T cells, or PBMCs.

Under the authors' procedure: Reference gene primer amplification gave estimated nucleated cell counts. Assay used: immunoSEQ multiplex PCR; TCRdb lists only in-frame clones, some missing. The V and J calls and clone size were taken over from that table, and D and trimming were inferred from the DNA. The sample has around 44,000 clones; roughly four fifths are singletons. The germline V gene has CDR1 MNHEY and CDR2 SVGEGT. This CDR3 has 15 amino acids. Losses at the gene ends were 5 bases for V and 7 bases for J; bases not matched to a gene: 8. This clone was seen only once. The chain uses TRBV6-2 or TRBV6-3 and TRBJ2-2, with 9 bases identical to TRBD1. Sequencing was carried out using peripheral blood. The sequence was collected from a man between 35 and 55 years old with active or convalescent COVID-19. The CDR3 here is CASSPQGAIGGELFF. In DNA, the CDR3 is TGTGCCAGCAGTCCACAGGGGGCGATAGGCGGGGAGCTGTTTTTT.